This T cell receptor beta chain appears in the sequencing data of a study of blood T cell repertoires in COVID-19. The wider study: Samples taken during acute and convalescent COVID-19 were collected in the United States, Italy and Spain.

Generated by immunoSEQ multiplex PCR, the TCRdb table keeps only in-frame clones and is missing some. The sample lists tens of thousands of clones; about 82% were seen once. Germline V lookup: CDR1 MNHNY, CDR2 SVGAGI (reference sequence). The CDR3 has 13 residues. V trimming: 5 bases; J trimming: 6 bases; junction bases outside the gene matches: 7. Sequenced sample: peripheral blood. The clonotype comes from a human donor in a cohort sampled during active COVID-19. This chain joins TRBV6-6 and TRBJ2-7; 7 nucleotides align to TRBD1. The CDR3 protein is CASSNQGEGEQYF. CDR3 nucleotide sequence: TGTGCCAGCAGTAACCAGGGGGAAGGCGAGCAGTACTTC.